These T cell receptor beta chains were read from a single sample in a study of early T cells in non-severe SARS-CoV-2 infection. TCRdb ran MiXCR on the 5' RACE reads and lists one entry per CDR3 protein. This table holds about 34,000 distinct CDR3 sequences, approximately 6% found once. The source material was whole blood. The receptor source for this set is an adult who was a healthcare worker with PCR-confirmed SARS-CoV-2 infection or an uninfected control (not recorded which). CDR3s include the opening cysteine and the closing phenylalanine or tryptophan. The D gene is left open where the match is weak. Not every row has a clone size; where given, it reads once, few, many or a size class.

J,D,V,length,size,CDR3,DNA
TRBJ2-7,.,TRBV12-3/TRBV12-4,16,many,CASTPRKQVLSYEQYF,TGTGCCAGCACCCCGAGGAAACAGGTCCTCTCCTACGAGCAGTACTTC
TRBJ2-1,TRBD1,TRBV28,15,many,CASIGQGISYNEQFF,TGTGCCAGCATCGGACAGGGGATTTCCTACAATGAGCAGTTCTTC
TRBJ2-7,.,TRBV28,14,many,CASSFEGGSAEQYF,TGTGCCAGCAGTTTCGAGGGGGGCAGCGCCGAGCAGTACTTC
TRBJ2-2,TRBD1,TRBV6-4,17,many,CASSDSGTGMDTGELFF,TGTGCCAGCAGTGACTCGGGGACAGGGATGGACACCGGGGAGCTGTTTTTT
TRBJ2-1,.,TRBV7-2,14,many,CASSLDGGLAPHAF,TGTGCCAGCAGCTTAGACGGCGGACTGGCTCCCCATGCCTTC
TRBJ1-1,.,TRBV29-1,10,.,CSVETPEAFF,TGCAGCGTTGAGACCCCTGAAGCTTTCTTT
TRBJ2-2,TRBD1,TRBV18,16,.,CASSPFTGTDTGELFF,TGTGCCAGCTCACCATTTACCGGGACAGACACCGGGGAGCTGTTTTTT
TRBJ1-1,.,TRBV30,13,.,CAWSVQENTEAFF,TGTGCCTGGAGTGTACAGGAGAACACTGAAGCTTTCTTT
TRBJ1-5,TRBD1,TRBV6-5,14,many,CASSYDRARQPQHF,TGTGCCAGCAGTTACGACAGGGCAAGACAGCCCCAGCATTTT
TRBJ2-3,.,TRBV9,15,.,CASSVAPGSGDTQYF,TGTGCCAGCAGCGTGGCCCCGGGCAGCGGAGATACGCAGTATTTT
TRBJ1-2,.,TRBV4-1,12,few,CASSQTDYGYTF,TGCGCCAGCAGCCAAACGGACTATGGCTACACCTTC
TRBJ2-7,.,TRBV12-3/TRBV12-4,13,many,CASSLSATYEQYF,TGTGCCAGCAGTTTATCCGCCACCTACGAGCAGTACTTC
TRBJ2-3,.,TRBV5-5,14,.,CASSFAQFTDTQYF,TGTGCCAGCAGCTTTGCCCAGTTCACAGATACGCAGTATTTT
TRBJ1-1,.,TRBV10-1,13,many,CASREQGWTEAFF,TGCGCCAGCAGGGAACAGGGATGGACTGAAGCTTTCTTT
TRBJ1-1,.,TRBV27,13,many,CASRTTGLPEAFF,TGTGCCAGCAGAACCACAGGGTTGCCTGAAGCTTTCTTT
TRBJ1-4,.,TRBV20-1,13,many,CSARTTTNEKLFF,TGCAGTGCTCGGACAACAACTAATGAAAAACTGTTTTTT
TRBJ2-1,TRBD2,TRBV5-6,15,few,CASSLPSGVYNEQFF,TGTGCCAGCAGCTTGCCTAGCGGGGTCTACAATGAGCAGTTCTTC
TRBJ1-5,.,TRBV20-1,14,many,CSARESGINQPQHF,TGCAGTGCTAGAGAATCAGGGATCAATCAGCCCCAGCATTTT
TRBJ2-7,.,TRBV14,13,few,CASSHSDHYEQYF,TGTGCCAGCAGCCACTCGGATCACTACGAGCAGTACTTC
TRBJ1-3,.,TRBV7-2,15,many,CASSLTGVSGNTIYF,TGTGCCAGCAGCTTGACAGGCGTCTCTGGAAACACCATATATTTT
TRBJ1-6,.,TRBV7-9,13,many,CASAGSYNSPLHF,TGTGCCAGCGCCGGCTCCTATAATTCACCCCTCCACTTT
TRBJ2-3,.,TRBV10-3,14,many,CAISETGGTDTQYF,TGTGCCATCAGTGAGACAGGAGGCACAGATACGCAGTATTTT
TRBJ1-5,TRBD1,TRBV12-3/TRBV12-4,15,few,CASSQNRQGNQPQHF,TGTGCCAGCAGCCAAAATCGACAGGGGAACCAGCCCCAGCATTTT
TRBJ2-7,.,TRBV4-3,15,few,CASSPGRGHTYEQYF,TGCGCCAGCAGCCCCGGGAGGGGGCATACCTACGAGCAGTACTTC
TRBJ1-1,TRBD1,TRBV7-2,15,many,CASSSRTGVNTEAFF,TGTGCCAGCAGCTCCAGGACAGGAGTGAACACTGAAGCTTTCTTT
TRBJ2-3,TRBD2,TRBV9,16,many,CASSVGGTSGIYTQYF,TGTGCCAGCAGCGTAGGAGGGACTAGCGGGATATATACGCAGTATTTT
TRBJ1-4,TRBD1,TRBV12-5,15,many,CASGPPGQGHEKLFF,TGTGCTAGTGGTCCCCCGGGACAGGGTCACGAAAAACTGTTTTTT
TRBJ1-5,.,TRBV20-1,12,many,CSARGGNQPQHF,TGCAGTGCTAGGGGGGGGAATCAGCCCCAGCATTTT
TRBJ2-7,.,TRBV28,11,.,CASSLSREQYF,TGTGCCAGCAGTTTATCCCGCGAGCAGTACTTC
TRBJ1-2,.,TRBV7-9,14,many,CASSQIGGGYGYTF,TGTGCCAGCAGCCAAATTGGGGGTGGCTATGGCTACACCTTC
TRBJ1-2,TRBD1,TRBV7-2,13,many,CASSLVGGFGYTF,TGTGCCAGCAGCTTAGTAGGGGGCTTTGGCTACACCTTC
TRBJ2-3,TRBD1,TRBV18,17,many,CASSPTSGTGRTDTQYF,TGTGCCAGCTCCCCCACCTCCGGGACAGGGAGAACAGATACGCAGTATTTT
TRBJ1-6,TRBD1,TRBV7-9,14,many,CASSSPGQGIPLHF,TGTGCCAGCAGCTCCCCGGGACAGGGGATCCCCCTCCACTTT
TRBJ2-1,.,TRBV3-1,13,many,CASSQEGGNEQFF,TGTGCCAGCAGCCAAGAGGGAGGCAATGAGCAGTTCTTC
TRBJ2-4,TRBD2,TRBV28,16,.,CASSPDFSGGRNIQYF,TGTGCCAGCAGTCCAGACTTTAGCGGGGGGAGGAACATTCAGTACTTC
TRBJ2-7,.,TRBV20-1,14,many,CSAPGSAGIYEQYF,TGCAGTGCTCCCGGTTCGGCGGGCATTTACGAGCAGTACTTC
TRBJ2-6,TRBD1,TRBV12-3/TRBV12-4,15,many,CASSPQGAGANVLTF,TGTGCCAGCAGTCCACAGGGGGCTGGGGCCAACGTCCTGACTTTC
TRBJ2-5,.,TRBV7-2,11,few,CASSQTETQYF,TGTGCCAGCAGCCAGACGGAGACCCAGTACTTC
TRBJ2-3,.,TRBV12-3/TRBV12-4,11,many,CASSSAGTQYF,TGTGCCAGCAGTTCGGCGGGTACGCAGTATTTT
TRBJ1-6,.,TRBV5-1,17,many,CASSLAGQLRGNSPLHF,TGCGCCAGCAGCTTGGCCGGGCAGCTTCGGGGGAATTCACCCCTCCACTTT
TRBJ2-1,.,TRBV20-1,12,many,CSGTTGINEQFF,TGCAGTGGAACCACAGGGATCAATGAGCAGTTCTTC
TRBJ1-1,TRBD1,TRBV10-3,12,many,CAIRGQGFEAFF,TGTGCCATCAGGGGACAGGGTTTTGAAGCTTTCTTT
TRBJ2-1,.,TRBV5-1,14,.,CASSLRGIYNEQFF,TGCGCCAGCAGCTTGAGAGGGATCTACAATGAGCAGTTCTTC
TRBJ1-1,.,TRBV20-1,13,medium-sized,CSARRGTNTEAFF,TGCAGTGCTCGAAGGGGAACCAACACTGAAGCTTTCTTT
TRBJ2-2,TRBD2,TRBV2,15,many,CASRSTSGGPGELFF,TGTGCCAGCAGGTCGACTAGCGGGGGCCCCGGGGAGCTGTTTTTT
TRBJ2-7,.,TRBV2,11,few,CASIQSYEQYF,TGTGCCAGCATACAGTCCTACGAGCAGTACTTC
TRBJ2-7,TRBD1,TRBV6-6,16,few,CASSAPDRGLAYEQYF,TGTGCCAGCAGTGCTCCAGACAGGGGCTTGGCCTACGAGCAGTACTTC
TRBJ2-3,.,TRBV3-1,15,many,CASSQLGTGTDTQYF,TGTGCCAGCAGCCAACTTGGGACGGGCACAGATACGCAGTATTTT
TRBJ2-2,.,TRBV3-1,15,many,CASSLSVLSSGELFF,TGTGCCAGCAGCCTTTCCGTGCTCTCAAGCGGGGAGCTGTTTTTT
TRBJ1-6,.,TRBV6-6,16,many,CASRRTTGTNNSPLHF,TGTGCCAGCAGACGCACAACCGGGACGAATAATTCACCCCTCCACTTT
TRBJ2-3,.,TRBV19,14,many,CASSSPGLTDTQYF,TGTGCCAGTAGTTCACCGGGACTGACAGATACGCAGTATTTT